Sequencing of this TCR beta chain was carried out in a study of cytomegalovirus exposure and HLA in healthy donors. The PCR used 60 Vbeta and 13 Jbeta primers. Assay: immunoSEQ multiplex PCR; the TCRdb copy retains only in-frame clones and omits some. The sample holds around 94,000 clones, 75% to 90% seen once. Points on this clone: What it binds is unknown. Compared with germline, one end of the junction differs, possibly owing to a read error.

The study, taken as a whole, reports: CMV serostatus was the sole immune exposure data available.

This TCR was recovered from a man between 40 and 49 years old in good health and CMV-seronegative. The sample consisted of PBMCs.

CDR3 region: CSSSTGTGLSNEQFF. CDR3 sequence (DNA): TGTTCCAGCAGCACCGGGACAGGGTTGTCCAATGAGCAGTTCTTC. The genes are TRBV7-9 and TRBJ2-1; TRBD1 agrees at 9 bases. Germline assignment: CDR1 SEHNR and CDR2 FQNEAQ (reference sequence). The CDR3 extends over 15 amino acids.